Following are 14 T cell receptor beta chains from one sample sequenced in a study of T cell repertoires in cytomegalovirus infection (dated by TCRdb to about 2019). The sequencer was an Illumina HiSeq 1500. TCRdb applied fastp at Q25 and MiXCR to the public reads, then kept only in-frame beta chains. Rows are combined by CDR3 protein, so each entry shows the most common genes and DNA. In all, the sample holds around 100,000 distinct CDR3 sequences, and approximately 15% of those were seen once. The ten most abundant clones make up less than 10% of the sample. Sequencing was done on a sample of PBMCs. These receptor sequences come from a human donor in good health (CMV status not recorded). Some clones in this sample may be carry-over from other donors' samples.

The chain joins TRBV5-6 to TRBJ1-2; maybe TRBD1 (5 bases). Germline V gene sequence: CDR1 SGHDT, CDR2 YYEEEE. CDR3 length: 15 amino acids. V was shortened by 4 bases and J by 4 bases, with 17 bases between the two germline ends. CDR3 nucleotide sequence: TGTGCCAGCAGCAAGACAGCCCAAGCTAGCTATGGCTACACCTTC. Its protein is CASSKTAQASYGYTF.

This clonotype was seen more than once but under ten times. The genes are TRBV18 and TRBJ1-6; possible D gene TRBD1, 5 bases. Germline assignment: CDR1 KGHSH and CDR2 LQKENI. V was shortened by 3 bases and J by 7 bases, with 7 bases between the two germline ends. This CDR3 contains 13 residues. Written as DNA, the CDR3 is TGTGCCAGCTCACCGGACAAGAATTCACCCCTCCACTTT. Amino acid sequence: CASSPDKNSPLHF. Together with reference TRBV18 and TRBJ1-6, the CDR3 gives the full variable domain: NAGVMQNPRHLVRRRGQEARLRCSPMKGHSHVYWYRQLPEEGLKFMVYLQKENIIDESGMPKERFSAEFPKEGPSILRIQQVVRGDSAAYFCASSPDKNSPLHFGNGTRLTVT.

The chain joins TRBV14 to TRBJ2-7; D not resolved. This CDR3 has 12 amino acids. V was shortened by 3 bases and J by 7 bases, with 10 bases between the two germline ends. CDR1 SGHDN and CDR2 FVKESK come from the germline V gene. Written as DNA, the CDR3 is TGTGCCAGCAGCCAGGGCTGGCGGGAGCAGTACTTC. Amino acid sequence: CASSQGWREQYF.

This clonotype was counted at least ten times. V usage is TRBV5-7 and J usage is TRBJ2-1, with D possibly matching TRBD2 (6 bases). TRBV5-7 is given ORF status, its function remaining uncertain. Between the trimmed V and J ends, which lost 4 bases and 6 bases, there was a span of 26 bases. The CDR3 is 18 amino acids. CDR3 sequence: CASSRNRLNREVGNEQFF. The CDR3 DNA sequence: TGTGCCAGCAGCCGAAATCGGCTTAATAGGGAGGTCGGCAATGAGCAGTTCTTC.

With regard to this clonotype: This may be a read error: a much more frequent sequence differs by one nucleotide. This rearrangement joins TRBV7-2 to TRBJ2-1, with 9 nucleotides matching TRBD2. Germline CDR1 reads SGHTA; CDR2 reads FQGNSA. The V gene end was trimmed by 5 bases and the J gene end by 2 bases; junction bases not matched to a gene: 7. The CDR3 contains 16 residues. The CDR3 is CASSPSGISAYNEQFF. The CDR3 bases are TGTGCCAGCAGCCCTAGCGGGATTAGCGCCTACAATGAGCAGTTCTTC.

This clonotype occurred a few times. The V and J genes are TRBV11-2 and TRBJ2-1; D is possibly TRBD1 or TRBD2 (6 bases each). V lost 4 bases to trimming and J lost 0 bases, with 25 bases between them. CDR1 and CDR2 from the germline V gene are SGHAT and FQNNGV. The CDR3 extends over 20 amino acids. The CDR3 region is CASSSRGLAYTPSSYNEQFF. The DNA for the CDR3 is TGTGCCAGCAGCTCCAGGGGCCTAGCGTATACCCCTAGCTCCTACAATGAGCAGTTCTTC.

This clonotype was seen a few times. The V gene is TRBV4-2, the J gene TRBJ2-3; no definite D call. The CDR3 contains 15 residues. V was pared by 0 bases and J by 1 base, with 8 bases between. Germline assignment: CDR1 LGHNA and CDR2 YNFKEQ. CDR3 region: CASSQEMDGTDTQYF. DNA of the CDR3: TGTGCCAGCAGCCAAGAGATGGACGGCACAGATACGCAGTATTTT.

Turning to this clonotype: Its ends do not fully match the called genes, so a read error is possible. The chain combines TRBV27 with TRBJ2-1, with 11 bases aligning to TRBD2. Germline V gene sequence: CDR1 MNHEY, CDR2 SMNVEV (reference sequence). The CDR3 loop spans 15 amino acids. The CDR3 reads CASSLTSGVVNEQLF. The CDR3 region has the DNA TGTGCCAGCAGTCTGACTAGCGGGGTGGTAAATGAGCAGCTCTTC.

Ten or more counts support this clonotype. This chain uses TRBV7-2 with TRBJ2-5; no reliable D call. Germline values: CDR1 SGHTA, CDR2 FQGNSA. V lost 3 bases to trimming and J lost 3 bases, with 8 bases between them. The CDR3 loop spans 13 amino acids. The CDR3, as DNA: TGTGCCAGCAGCTTCCTTGGGGAAGAGACCCAGTACTTC. Protein: CASSFLGEETQYF.

There are many counts of this clonotype. This chain connects TRBV12-3 or TRBV12-4 to TRBJ1-1, with a possible D match to TRBD1 (5 bases). This CDR3 is built from 17 residues. V was shortened by 5 bases and J by 1 base, with 20 bases between the two germline ends. CDR3 amino acids: CASSNTLGGKRNTEAFF. The CDR3 DNA reads TGTGCCAGCAGTAACACCCTGGGGGGGAAGAGGAACACTGAAGCTTTCTTT.

This chain connects TRBV2 to TRBJ1-1; TRBD1 is a possible D gene (5 bases). Germline CDR1 SNHLY, CDR2 FYNNEI. The CDR3 runs to 13 residues. V lost 4 bases and J 1 base, leaving 7 bases between the germline ends. CDR3 in amino acids: CASSAGANTEAFF. Here the CDR3 DNA reads TGTGCCAGCAGTGCCGGGGCGAACACTGAAGCTTTCTTT.

This clonotype was observed a handful of times. V and J are TRBV4-3 and TRBJ1-2; D gene unclear. The CDR3 covers 15 residues. The germline V and J ends were trimmed by 1 base and 2 bases, with 11 bases remaining between them. CDR1 and CDR2 (germline): LGHNA, YSLEER. The CDR3 loop is CASSQVGQTNYGYTF. The CDR3 DNA reads as TGCGCCAGCAGCCAAGTAGGGCAGACGAACTATGGCTACACCTTC.

On this clonotype itself: A junction end diverges from the germline sequence, so it may reflect a read error. The V call is TRBV4-1, the J call TRBJ2-7; D is unclear. Germline loops: CDR1 MGHRA, CDR2 YSYEKL. The CDR3 has 15 residues. In DNA form, the CDR3 reads TGCACCAGCAGCCAGGAAGAGGACGGACGCTACGAGCAGTACTTC. This codes for CTSSQEEDGRYEQYF.

The V and J genes are TRBV29-1 and TRBJ2-2; 10 bases align to TRBD2. CDR1 is SQVTM and CDR2 is ANQGSEA in the germline V gene. The CDR3 runs to 13 residues. V was pared by 3 bases and J by 13 bases, with 8 bases of the junction left unmatched. The CDR3: CSVEPSGGEGLFF. CDR3 in DNA: TGCAGCGTTGAGCCTAGCGGGGGCGAGGGGCTGTTTTTT.